The T cell receptor (beta chain) under discussion was sequenced for a study of T cell repertoires in cytomegalovirus infection. CDR1 MNHEY and CDR2 SVGEGT come from the germline V gene. Between the trimmed V and J ends, which lost 2 bases and 0 bases, there was a span of 8 bases. The CDR3 totals 14 residues. TCRdb re-called the reads with MiXCR, one entry per CDR3 protein. In the table there are 150,000 to 200,000 distinct CDR3 sequences, approximately 9.7% of which are singletons. This clonotype has a count of ten or more. The clonotype comes from a human donor in good health (CMV status not recorded). Some clones in this sample may be carry-over from other donors' samples. The sequenced sample was PBMCs. The rearrangement links TRBV6-2 or TRBV6-3 to TRBJ2-7; D gene ambiguous. The DNA of the CDR3 is TGTGCCAGCAGTTACGGCATGTACTCCTACGAGCAGTACTTC. Translated, it gives CASSYGMYSYEQYF.